These 28 T cell receptor beta chains share one sample of origin, sequenced in a study of CD8+CD57+ T cells in acquired aplastic anemia. TCR beta VDJ and CDR3 were profiled, and genomic DNA was the template. A single record per CDR3 protein comes from TCRdb applying MiXCR to the reads. In the table there are approximately 260,000 distinct CDR3 sequences, 82% of which are singletons. Patients sequenced had flow cytometry evidence of CD8+CD57+ cell expansion. The sequencing input was sorted CD4+, CD8+, or CD8+CD57+ T cells (not recorded which) from PBMCs. The receptors stem from a human donor with aplastic anemia.

This clonotype was detected only once. The CDR3 does not end in the conserved phenylalanine or tryptophan, so this is likely a read error. Because the CDR3's place on the DNA is in doubt, the DNA is left out and the CDR3 is given as listed by TCRdb. This chain joins TRBV2 and TRBJ1-1; TRBD1, the table's D call, was not compared with the DNA. The CDR3 spans 15 amino acids, including both terminal residues. Germline V lookup: CDR1 SNHLY, CDR2 FYNNEI. CDR3 in amino acids: CASGLELTGTNYVFS.

The genes are TRBV11-3 and TRBJ2-3, with a possible D match to TRBD1 (6 bases). V lost 1 base and J 2 bases, leaving 10 bases between the germline ends. The CDR3 runs 15 residues. CDR1 SGHNT and CDR2 YENEEA come from the germline V gene. CDR3 region: CASSLGGQVTDTQYF. CDR3 DNA sequence: TGTGCCAGCAGCTTAGGGGGGCAAGTCACAGATACGCAGTATTTT.

The V call is TRBV7-2, the J call TRBJ2-1; D gene unclear. Germline V gene data show CDR1 as SGHTA and CDR2 as FQGNSA. Trimming pared 0 bases from V and 16 bases from J, leaving 25 bases between. This CDR3 has 16 residues. CDR3 DNA sequence: TGTGCCAGCAGCTTAGCGGGCGGACCCGATACGCAGGATTTTTTCTTC. Translating it yields CASSLAGGPDTQDFFF.

A few counts support this clonotype. The rearrangement uses TRBV7-8 and TRBJ2-5; tentatively, D is TRBD1 or TRBD2 (6 bases each). The CDR3 is 15 amino acids. Germline V gene lookup returns CDR1 SGHVS and CDR2 FQNEAQ. V lost 0 bases to trimming and J lost 14 bases, with 22 bases between them. The CDR3 loop reads CASSLAGGPDTHYYF. CDR3 coding DNA: TGTGCCAGCAGCTTAGCGGGGGGCCCCGATACGCACTATTACTTC.

This clonotype was detected a few times. V gene TRBV4-3 combines with J gene TRBJ2-2; D not certain. This CDR3 is 12 amino acids long. The ends were cut back, 3 bases at V and 6 bases at J, with 5 bases in the middle. CDR1 is LGHNA and CDR2 is YSLEER in the germline V gene. The CDR3 reads CASSHNPGELFF. CDR3 nucleotide sequence: TGCGCCAGCAGCCACAATCCCGGGGAGCTGTTTTTT.

The chain uses TRBV7-2 and TRBJ1-6; weak D call: TRBD1 (6 bases). V dropped 5 bases and J dropped 7 bases, with 15 bases sitting between them. This CDR3 region has 15 residues. Germline V gene sequence: CDR1 SGHTA, CDR2 FQGNSA. The CDR3 DNA is TGTGCCAGCAGCCTCTCGGGAACAGGGAATTCACCCCTCCACTTT. This codes for CASSLSGTGNSPLHF.

This clonotype appeared a few times. The chain carries TRBV7-8 and TRBJ2-7; possible D gene TRBD2, 6 bases. CDR3 length: 18 amino acids. Trimming pared 0 bases from V and 4 bases from J, leaving 22 bases between. In germline, CDR1 is SGHVS, CDR2 FQNEAQ. The CDR3 spells CASSLAGGRATQYYEQYV. CDR3 in DNA: TGTGCCAGCAGCTTAGCGGGAGGTCGCGCTACGCAGTATTACGAGCAGTACGTC.

The V call is TRBV7-2, the J call TRBJ2-3; 7 nucleotides line up with TRBD1. The CDR3 length is 15 residues. J lost 15 bases, V lost 5 bases, and 20 bases had no gene match. From germline, CDR1 is SGHTA and CDR2 FQGNSA. CDR3 protein: CASSVPGQITDTYYF. DNA of the CDR3: TGTGCCAGCAGCGTACCGGGACAGATCACAGATACGTACTATTTT.

Turning to this clonotype: One junction end does not reproduce the germline sequence, and a read error may be involved. The CDR3 loop reads CASGRQGTDPTF. CDR3 in DNA: TGTGCCAGCGGAAGACAGGGCACCGACCCGACGTTC. This sequence joins TRBV2 and TRBJ2-6; TRBD1 matches at 7 bases. This CDR3 has 12 amino acids. Germline V gene data show CDR1 as SNHLY and CDR2 as FYNNEI. The variable domain in full, with the rest retrieved from reference TRBV2 and TRBJ2-6, is EPEVTQTPSHQVTQMGQEVILRCVPISNHLYFYWYRQILGQKVEFLVSFYNNEISEKSEIFDDQFSVERPDGSNFTLKIRSTKLEDSAMYFCASGRQGTDPTFGAGSRLTVL.

In the case of this clonotype: A junction end diverges from the germline sequence, so it may reflect a read error. J is TRBJ2-1 and V is TRBV15; D not resolved. The J call may be wrong; the DNA end is better matched by TRBJ2-5. Germline loops: CDR1 LNHNV, CDR2 YYDKDF (reference sequence). The CDR3 sequence is 14 residues long. The CDR3 nucleotides are TGTGCCACCAGCAGCGGCAGCGCCCAAGATACCCAGTACTTC. It specifies CATSSGSAQDTQYF.

To note about this clonotype: The CDR3 does not end in the conserved phenylalanine or tryptophan, so this is likely a read error. The DNA is left out, because the CDR3 cannot be placed on it with certainty; the CDR3 is given as TCRdb lists it. The chain combines TRBV7-8 with TRBJ2-1; the D call TRBD2 from the table was never checked on the DNA. The CDR3 spans 13 amino acids, including both terminal residues. Germline loops: CDR1 SGHVS, CDR2 FQNEAQ. CDR3 region: CASSYHPDDTALS.

Comment on this clonotype: The junction departs from germline at one end; a sequencing error may be responsible. This rearrangement joins TRBV7-9 to TRBJ2-7; 9 nucleotides align to TRBD2. The CDR3 length is 15 residues. The V gene's germline CDR1 is SEHNR and CDR2 FQNEAQ (reference sequence). CDR3 DNA sequence: TGTGCCAGCAGCGTAGCGGGGGCCGCCTCCTACGAGCAGTACTTC. Translated, it gives CASSVAGAASYEQYF.

The chain recombines TRBV29-1 with TRBJ2-4, with D unresolved. This CDR3 is 11 amino acids long. Looked up from germline, CDR1 is SQVTM and CDR2 is ANQGSEA. V lost 5 bases and J lost 7, with 9 bases in between. The CDR3, as DNA: TGCAGCGTTAACACCGGGAACATTCAGTACTTC. This encodes CSVNTGNIQYF.

The V gene is TRBV10-2, the J gene TRBJ2-7; 9 bases match TRBD1. The CDR3 loop spans 11 amino acids. The ends lost 7 bases at V and 11 bases at J; junction bases unmatched: 6. Germline lookup yields CDR1 WSHSY and CDR2 SAAADI. The CDR3 DNA reads as TGCGCCAGCAACGCCGGGACAGGGAAGTACTTC. This gives the protein CASNAGTGKYF.

The chain carries TRBV24-1 and TRBJ1-2, with TRBD1 matching 7 bases. The CDR3 is made up of 18 amino acids. The germline CDR1 and CDR2 sequences are KGHDR and SFDVKD. V trimming: 4 bases; J trimming: 4 bases; junction bases outside the gene matches: 17. CDR3 in DNA: TGTGCCACCAGTGACAAGAAAACAGGGGTCGGAGGGGGCTATGGCTACACCTTC. Its translation is CATSDKKTGVGGGYGYTF.

J is TRBJ1-2 and V is TRBV7-2; 9 bases line up with TRBD1. The junction had 4 bases not matched to a gene; V was cut back by 6 bases and J by 8 bases. The CDR3 has 12 residues. Germline CDR1 and CDR2: SGHTA and FQGNSA. CDR3 region: CASSLDRGGYTF. CDR3 nucleotides: TGTGCCAGCAGTTTGGACAGGGGAGGCTACACCTTC.

This rearrangement joins TRBV11-2 to TRBJ2-7; 7 bases line up with TRBD1. Trimming cost V 5 bases and J 1 base; bases outside gene matches: 17. The germline CDR1 and CDR2 sequences are SGHAT and FQNNGV. The length of the CDR3 is 18 residues. This CDR3 reads CASSHKEHGTALSYEQYV. The CDR3 DNA reads TGTGCCAGCAGCCATAAAGAACACGGGACAGCCCTTTCCTACGAGCAGTACGTC.

V gene TRBV2 combines with J gene TRBJ1-6; no clear D gene. CDR3 length: 15 amino acids. The V gene's germline CDR1 is SNHLY and CDR2 FYNNEI. Trimming left V 4 bases short and J 13 bases short, with 20 bases between. CDR3 sequence reads: CASSAGSYSNQPLHF. The CDR3, as DNA: TGTGCCAGCAGTGCGGGGAGTTATAGCAATCAGCCCCTCCACTTT.

Worth noting for this clonotype: The conserved phenylalanine or tryptophan is not found at the CDR3 terminus, so this likely reflects a read error. The limits of the CDR3 on the DNA are not certain, so only TCRdb's listed CDR3 is given. This chain joins TRBV3-1 and TRBJ2-3; the tabulated D call, TRBD1, remains unverified against the DNA. The CDR3 spans 14 residues, counting both ends. In germline, CDR1 is LGHDT, CDR2 YNNKEL (reference sequence). The CDR3: CASSLWVLRARDTV.

This sequence joins TRBV15 and TRBJ2-5; a weak D match, TRBD2 (5 bases). Germline V gene lookup returns CDR1 LNHNV and CDR2 YYDKDF (reference sequence). There are 14 residues in the CDR3. V gave up 4 bases and J gave up 1 base, with 10 bases separating them. In DNA, the CDR3 is TGTGCCACCAGCATGGCCGGAGGCCAAGAGACCCAGTACTTC. Translated, it gives CATSMAGGQETQYF. Full variable domain (remainder filled in from reference TRBV15 and TRBJ2-5): DAMVIQNPRYQVTQFGKPVTLSCSQTLNHNVMYWYQQKSSQAPKLLFHYYDKDFNNEADTPDNFQSRRPNTSFCFLDIRSPGLGDTAMYLCATSMAGGQETQYFGPGTRLLVL.

The chain carries TRBV7-9 and TRBJ1-1; tentative D call: TRBD1 (5 bases). V was shortened by 7 bases and J by 13 bases, with 28 bases between the two germline ends. The CDR3 runs 15 residues. CDR1 and CDR2 (germline): SEHNR, FQNEAQ (reference sequence). The CDR3 DNA sequence: TGTGCCAGCACGCCATTTGGGGGAGGCGAAAAACTGGTTTTCTTT. As protein: CASTPFGGGEKLVFF. Together with reference TRBV7-9 and TRBJ1-1, the CDR3 gives the full variable domain: DTGVSQNPRHKITKRGQNVTFRCDPISEHNRLYWYRQTLGQGPEFLTYFQNEAQLEKSRLLSDRFSAERPKGSFSTLEIQRTEQGDSAMYLCASTPFGGGEKLVFFGQGTRLTVV.

On this clonotype: The CDR3 carries no conserved terminal phenylalanine or tryptophan, so it likely arises from a read error. CDR3 residues: CASSLEVTVLYEQYY. The CDR3 DNA is TGTGCCAGCAGCTTAGAAGTAACAGTACTCTACGAGCAGTACTAC. The V and J genes are TRBV11-3 and TRBJ2-7; no reliable D call. The CDR3 is 15 residues long. V lost 0 bases and J 3 bases, leaving 12 bases between the germline ends. Germline V lookup: CDR1 SGHNT, CDR2 YENEEA.

The V gene is TRBV7-9, the J gene TRBJ1-1; no reliable D call. Germline-derived CDR1 and CDR2 are SEHNR and FQNEAQ (reference sequence). The V end lost 11 bases, the J end lost 14 bases, and 33 bases lay between the germline ends. CDR3 length equals 15 residues. CDR3 bases: TGTGCCTACGACTTAGCGGCGACCCGAGACACTCAGTCCTTCTTT. It codes for CAYDLAATRDTQSFF.

With respect to this clonotype: Since the CDR3 does not end with the conserved phenylalanine or tryptophan, this likely comes from a read error. The limits of the CDR3 on the DNA are not certain, so only TCRdb's listed CDR3 is given. The rearrangement joins TRBV7-2 to TRBJ2-3; the table's D call, TRBD1, was not checked against the DNA. Germline V lookup: CDR1 SGHTA, CDR2 FQGNSA. A total of 13 residues make up the CDR3, ends included. This chain's CDR3 is CASSLELTDNTEA.

The genes are TRBV12-5 and TRBJ2-3; 9 bases are a match to TRBD2. V shed 9 bases, J shed 1 base, and the junction held 8 bases outside the gene matches. Germline CDR1 LGHNT, CDR2 FRNRAP. The CDR3 covers 15 residues. The CDR3 DNA is TGTGCTAGCGGCATTAGCGGGAGCGGCACAGATACGCAGTATTTT. Encoded protein: CASGISGSGTDTQYF.

V and J are TRBV10-3 and TRBJ1-5, with 10 bases identical to TRBD1. Germline V gene lookup returns CDR1 ENHRY and CDR2 SYGVKD. The CDR3 spans 16 residues. V dropped 3 bases and J dropped 0; count of bases not matched to a gene: 2. The CDR3 bases are TGTGCCATCAGTGACCGGGACAGGGGTAGCAATCAGCCCCAGCATTTT. Its translation: CAISDRDRGSNQPQHF.

A note on this clonotype: It is likely a read error, because the conserved phenylalanine at the end of the CDR3 is missing. Because the CDR3's place on the DNA is in doubt, the DNA is left out and the CDR3 is given as listed by TCRdb. The chain couples TRBV7-3 to TRBJ2-4. From germline, CDR1 is SGHTA and CDR2 FQGTGA. The CDR3 comprises 12 residues, both ends counted. CDR3 in amino acids: CASGVAGNIPAL.

In its sample, this clonotype was seen once. The rearrangement links TRBV2 to TRBJ2-7; a weak D match, TRBD2 (5 bases). CDR1 and CDR2 (germline): SNHLY, FYNNEI. The V end lost 9 bases, the J end lost 0 bases, and 12 bases lay between the germline ends. The CDR3 is made up of 13 amino acids. The DNA of the CDR3 is TGTGCCAGGAGGGCCTTCGACTCCTACGAGCAGTACTTC. It codes for CARRAFDSYEQYF.